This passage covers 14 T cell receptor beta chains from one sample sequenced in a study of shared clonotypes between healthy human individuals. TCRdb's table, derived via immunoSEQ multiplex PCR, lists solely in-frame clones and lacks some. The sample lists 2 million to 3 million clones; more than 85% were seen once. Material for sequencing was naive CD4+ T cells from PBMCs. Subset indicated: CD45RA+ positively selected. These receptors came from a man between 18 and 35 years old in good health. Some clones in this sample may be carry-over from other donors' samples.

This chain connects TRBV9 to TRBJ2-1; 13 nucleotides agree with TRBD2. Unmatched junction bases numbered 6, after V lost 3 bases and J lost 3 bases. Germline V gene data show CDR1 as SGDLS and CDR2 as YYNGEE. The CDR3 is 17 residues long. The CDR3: CASSATSGRSYYNEQFF. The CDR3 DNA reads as TGTGCCAGCAGCGCGACTAGCGGGAGGTCATACTACAATGAGCAGTTCTTC.

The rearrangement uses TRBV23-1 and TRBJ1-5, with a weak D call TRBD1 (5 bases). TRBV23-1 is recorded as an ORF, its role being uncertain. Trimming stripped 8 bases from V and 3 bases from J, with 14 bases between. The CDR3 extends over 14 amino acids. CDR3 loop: CASSGQDYNQPQHF. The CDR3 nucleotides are TGCGCCAGCTCAGGACAAGACTACAATCAGCCCCAGCATTTT.

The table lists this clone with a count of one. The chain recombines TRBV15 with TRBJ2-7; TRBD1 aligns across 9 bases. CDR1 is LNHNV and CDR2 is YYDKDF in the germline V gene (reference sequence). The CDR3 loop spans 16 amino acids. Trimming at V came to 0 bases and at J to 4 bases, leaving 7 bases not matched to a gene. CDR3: CATSRDTGGAGYEQYF. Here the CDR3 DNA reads TGTGCCACCAGCAGAGATACAGGGGGCGCCGGGTACGAGCAGTACTTC.

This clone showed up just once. CDR3 region: CASSLGLALRNEQFF. Written as DNA, the CDR3 is TGTGCCAGCAGTTTGGGACTAGCCTTGCGCAATGAGCAGTTCTTC. The chain is built from TRBV27 and TRBJ2-1; 9 nucleotides agree with TRBD2. The CDR3 has 15 residues. Trimming removed 3 bases from V and 6 bases from J; junction bases left unmatched: 6. Germline CDR1 reads MNHEY; CDR2 reads SMNVEV (reference sequence).

The CDR3 sequence is CASSARITSYNEQFF. CDR3 DNA sequence: TGTGCCAGCAGCGCAAGGATAACTTCCTACAATGAGCAGTTCTTC. This chain links TRBV9 with TRBJ2-1; no clear D gene. Germline assignment: CDR1 SGDLS and CDR2 YYNGEE. The CDR3 consists of 15 residues. Trimming stripped 3 bases from V and 1 base from J, with 11 bases between.

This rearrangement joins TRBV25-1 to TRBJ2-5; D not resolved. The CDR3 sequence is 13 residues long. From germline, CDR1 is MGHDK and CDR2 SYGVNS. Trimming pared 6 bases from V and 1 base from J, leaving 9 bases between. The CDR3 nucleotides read TGTGCCAGCAGGATTAGCCCCCAAGAGACCCAGTACTTC. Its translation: CASRISPQETQYF.

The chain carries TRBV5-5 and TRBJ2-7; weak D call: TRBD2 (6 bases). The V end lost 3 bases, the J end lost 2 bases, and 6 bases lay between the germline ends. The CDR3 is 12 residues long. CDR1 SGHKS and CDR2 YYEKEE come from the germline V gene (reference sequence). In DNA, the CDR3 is TGTGCCAGCAGCTGGGGGGCCTACGAGCAGTACTTC. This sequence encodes CASSWGAYEQYF.

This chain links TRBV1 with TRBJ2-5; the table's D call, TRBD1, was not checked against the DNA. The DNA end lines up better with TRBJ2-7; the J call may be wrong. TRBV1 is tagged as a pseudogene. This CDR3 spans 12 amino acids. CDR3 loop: CTSRDNSYEQYF. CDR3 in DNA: TGCACCAGCAGGGACAACTCCTACGAGCAGTACTTC.

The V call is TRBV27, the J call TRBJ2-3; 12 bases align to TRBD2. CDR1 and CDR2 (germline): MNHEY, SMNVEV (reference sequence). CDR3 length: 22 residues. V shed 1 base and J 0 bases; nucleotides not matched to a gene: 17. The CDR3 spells CASSLYFTGLAGPTPSTDTQYF. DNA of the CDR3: TGTGCCAGCAGTTTATATTTTACGGGACTAGCGGGTCCCACACCTAGCACAGATACGCAGTATTTT.

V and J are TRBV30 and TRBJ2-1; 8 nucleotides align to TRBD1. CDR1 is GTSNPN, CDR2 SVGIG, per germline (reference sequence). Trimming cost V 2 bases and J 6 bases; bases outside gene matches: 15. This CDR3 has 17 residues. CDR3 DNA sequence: TGTGCCTGGAGTACGGACAGGGTCAGAGATTTCCGCAATGAGCAGTTCTTC. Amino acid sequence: CAWSTDRVRDFRNEQFF.

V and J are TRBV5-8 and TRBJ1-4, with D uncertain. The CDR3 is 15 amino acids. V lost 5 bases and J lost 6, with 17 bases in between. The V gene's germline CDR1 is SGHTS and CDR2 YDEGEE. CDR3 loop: CASSTGPGADEKLFF. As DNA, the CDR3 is TGTGCCAGCAGTACGGGCCCGGGAGCGGATGAAAAACTGTTTTTT.

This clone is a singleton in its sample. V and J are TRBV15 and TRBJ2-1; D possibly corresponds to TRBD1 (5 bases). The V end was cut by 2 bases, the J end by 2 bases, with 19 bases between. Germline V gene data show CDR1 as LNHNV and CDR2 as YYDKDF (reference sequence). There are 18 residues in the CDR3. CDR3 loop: CATSRPYDRRVTYNEQFF. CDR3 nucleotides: TGTGCCACCAGCAGACCTTACGACAGAAGGGTAACCTACAATGAGCAGTTCTTC.

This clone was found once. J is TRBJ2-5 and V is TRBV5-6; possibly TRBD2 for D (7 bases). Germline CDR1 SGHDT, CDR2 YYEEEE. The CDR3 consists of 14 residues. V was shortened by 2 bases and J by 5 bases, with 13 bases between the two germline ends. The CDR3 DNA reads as TGTGCCAGCAGCTTTAGGGGGGGATTGGAGACCCAGTACTTC. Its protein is CASSFRGGLETQYF.

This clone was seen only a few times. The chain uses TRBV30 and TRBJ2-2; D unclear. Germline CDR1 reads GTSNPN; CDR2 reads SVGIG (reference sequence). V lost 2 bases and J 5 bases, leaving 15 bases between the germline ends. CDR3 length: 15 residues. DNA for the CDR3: TGTGCCTGGAGTCCGCTCCGGGTCGGGACCGGGGAGCTGTTTTTT. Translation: CAWSPLRVGTGELFF.